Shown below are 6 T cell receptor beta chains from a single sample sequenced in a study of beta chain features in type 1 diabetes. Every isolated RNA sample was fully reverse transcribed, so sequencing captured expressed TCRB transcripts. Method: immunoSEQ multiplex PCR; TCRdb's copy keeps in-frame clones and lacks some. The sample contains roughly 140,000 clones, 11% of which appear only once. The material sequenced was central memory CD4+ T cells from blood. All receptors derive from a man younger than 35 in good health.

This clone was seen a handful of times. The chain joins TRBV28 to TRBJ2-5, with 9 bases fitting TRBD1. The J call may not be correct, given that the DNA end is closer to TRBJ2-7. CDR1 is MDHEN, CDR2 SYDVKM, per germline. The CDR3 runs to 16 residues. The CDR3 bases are TGTGCCAGCACTGGCACCTCTTCGGGACAGGGAGACGAGCAGTACTTC. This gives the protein CASTGTSSGQGDEQYF.

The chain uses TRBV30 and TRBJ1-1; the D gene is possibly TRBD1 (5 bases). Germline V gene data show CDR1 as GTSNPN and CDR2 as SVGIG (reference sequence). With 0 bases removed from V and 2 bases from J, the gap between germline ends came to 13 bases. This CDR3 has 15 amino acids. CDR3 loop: CAWSVLYGGNTEAFF. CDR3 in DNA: TGTGCCTGGAGTGTACTGTACGGGGGAAACACTGAAGCTTTCTTT.

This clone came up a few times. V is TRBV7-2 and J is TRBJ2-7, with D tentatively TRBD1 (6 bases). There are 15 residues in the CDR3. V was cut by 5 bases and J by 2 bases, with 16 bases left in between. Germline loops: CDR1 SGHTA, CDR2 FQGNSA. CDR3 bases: TGTGCCAGCAGCCCTCAGGGGACCACCCCCTACGAGCAGTACTTC. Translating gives CASSPQGTTPYEQYF. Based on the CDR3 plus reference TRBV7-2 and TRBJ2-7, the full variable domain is GAGVSQSPSNKVTEKGKDVELRCDPISGHTALYWYRQSLGQGLEFLIYFQGNSAPDKSGLPSDRFSAERTGGSVSTLTIQRTQQEDSAVYLCASSPQGTTPYEQYFGPGTRLTVT.

CDR3 protein: CASSLVTYPQETQYF. In nucleotides, the CDR3 is TGTGCCAGCAGCTTGGTGACTTATCCCCAAGAGACCCAGTACTTC. The chain combines TRBV5-4 with TRBJ2-5; no reliable D call. Germline V gene lookup returns CDR1 SGHNT and CDR2 YYREEE (reference sequence). The V end lost 0 bases, the J end lost 1 base, and 10 bases lay between the germline ends. The CDR3 is 15 residues long.

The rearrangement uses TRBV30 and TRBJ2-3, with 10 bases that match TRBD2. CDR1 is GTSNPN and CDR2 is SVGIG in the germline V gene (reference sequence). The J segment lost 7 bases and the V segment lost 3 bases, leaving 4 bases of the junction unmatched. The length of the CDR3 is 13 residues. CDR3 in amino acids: CAWSPSGGNTQYF. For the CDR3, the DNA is TGTGCCTGGAGCCCTAGCGGGGGAAATACGCAGTATTTT.

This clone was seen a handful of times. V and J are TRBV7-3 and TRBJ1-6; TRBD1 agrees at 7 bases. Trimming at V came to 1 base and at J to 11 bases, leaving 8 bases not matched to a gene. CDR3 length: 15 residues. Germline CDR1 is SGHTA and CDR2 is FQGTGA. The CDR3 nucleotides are TGTGCCAGCAGCTTAAAGGCAGGGGGTACTGCACCCCTCCACTTT. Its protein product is CASSLKAGGTAPLHF.